This T cell receptor (beta chain) was recorded in a study of T cell repertoires in cytomegalovirus infection. Study-wide context: Public signatures in TCR beta pointed to CMV infection and matching HLA type.

As to this clonotype: The antigen is undetermined.

The V gene end was trimmed by 3 bases and the J gene end by 9 bases; junction bases not matched to a gene: 8. The CDR3 is 14 amino acids. TCRdb called the reads again in MiXCR, with one record for every CDR3 protein. The sample carries roughly 300,000 distinct CDR3 sequences, around 9.5% recorded once. The study, taken as a whole, reports: Clonotypes of TCR beta that were HLA-C-restricted and CMV-specific dominated the ex vivo response.

This sequence originates from a human donor in good health (CMV status not recorded). Some clones in this sample may be carry-over from other donors' samples. This rearrangement joins TRBV12-3 or TRBV12-4 to TRBJ2-1; 7 nucleotides match TRBD2. The sequencing sample was made of PBMCs. In nucleotides, the CDR3 is TGTGCCAGCAGTTTGCGCCAGCGGGGTGGTGAGCAGTTCTTC. It codes for CASSLRQRGGEQFF.